A selection of T cell receptor beta chains follows, all from one sample in a study of blood T cell repertoires in COVID-19. Assay used: immunoSEQ multiplex PCR; TCRdb lists only in-frame clones, some missing. This sample yields roughly 390,000 clones, of which 70% to 90% are seen a single time; under 11% belongs to the top ten. Sequences were obtained from peripheral blood. These receptors originate from a woman aged 25 to 39 with COVID-19, enrolled during active disease. CDR3s include the opening cysteine and the closing phenylalanine or tryptophan. The D gene is left open where the match is weak. Expanded clones are given a class, and other clones once, few, many or no size at all.

NA | TRBJ2-3 | TRBV10-1 | TRBD2 | TGCGCCAGCAGTGGCCGGACTAGCGGGCCGTTTTTAGACGCAGATACGCAGTATTTT | CASSGRTSGPFLDADTQYF
NA | TRBJ2-7 | TRBV18 | NA | TGTGCCAGCTCACCCCGAAGGACAGCCTACGAGCAGTACTTC | CASSPRRTAYEQYF
NA | TRBJ2-3 | TRBV2 | TRBD2 | TGTGCCAGCAGTGAAGAGGCAGCGGGGGTCACAGATACGCAGTATTTT | CASSEEAAGVTDTQYF
few | TRBJ1-6 | TRBV27 | NA | TGTGCCAGCCGAAGATACCTATATCGGGATTCACCCCTCCACTTT | CASRRYLYRDSPLHF
many | TRBJ2-5 | TRBV5-5 | NA | TGTGCCAGCAGCTTGAACCTGGGGGCGGGAGAGACCCAGTACTTC | CASSLNLGAGETQYF
NA | TRBJ2-7 | TRBV6-5 | NA | TGTGCCAGCAGTCCCACCTGGGCTGGTACCTACGAGCAGTACTTC | CASSPTWAGTYEQYF
NA | TRBJ2-7 | TRBV28 | NA | TGTGCCAGCAGGCAGAGGCACGACTACGAGCAGTACTTC | CASRQRHDYEQYF
NA | TRBJ1-2 | TRBV29-1 | TRBD1 | TGCAGCGCCCGACAGGGGTATGGCTACACCTTC | CSARQGYGYTF
NA | TRBJ2-3 | TRBV28 | NA | TGTGCCAGCAGTTTAACGGGAAGAGATACGCAGTATTTT | CASSLTGRDTQYF
NA | TRBJ2-6 | TRBV11-2 | NA | TGTGCCAGCAGTTTTGGGGCCGGAACCTCCTCTGGGGCCAACGTCCTGACTTTC | CASSFGAGTSSGANVLTF
NA | TRBJ2-7 | TRBV27 | TRBD1 | TGTGCCAGCAGTTTCTACGGGACAGGGGCTAAATACGAGCAGTACTTC | CASSFYGTGAKYEQYF
NA | TRBJ1-2 | TRBV12-3/TRBV12-4 | NA | TGTGCCAGCAGTTTCACGCGGTATGGCTACACCTTC | CASSFTRYGYTF
NA | TRBJ2-7 | TRBV6-5 | TRBD2 | TGTGCCAGCAGTTTCCTTAGCGGGACCATTCCCTACGAGCAGTACTTC | CASSFLSGTIPYEQYF
NA | TRBJ2-1 | TRBV4-1 | TRBD2 | TGCGCCAGCAGCCAACGAGGGAGGGACTACAATGAGCAGTTCTTC | CASSQRGRDYNEQFF
once | TRBJ2-5 | TRBV27 | NA | TGTGCCAGCAGTCCACGGCGGGACGGCCAAGAGACCCAGTACTTC | CASSPRRDGQETQYF
NA | TRBJ2-1 | TRBV27 | TRBD2 | TGTGCCAGCAGTTTAGAAGGGACTAGCGGGAGGGTCGCCTACAATGAGCAGTTCTTC | CASSLEGTSGRVAYNEQFF
once | TRBJ1-4 | TRBV6-5 | NA | TGTGCCAGCAGTTACGATGACAGGAGTGAAAAACTGTTTTTT | CASSYDDRSEKLFF
NA | TRBJ2-7 | TRBV19 | TRBD1 | TGTGCCAGTAGTAAAACAGGGGTCTCCTACGAGCAGTACTTC | CASSKTGVSYEQYF
NA | TRBJ2-1 | TRBV2 | TRBD2 | TGTGCCAGCAGGGGAGGACTAGCGGGAACCTCCAATGAGCAGTTCTTC | CASRGGLAGTSNEQFF
NA | TRBJ2-5 | TRBV30 | TRBD1 | TGTGCCTGGAGTCCCGGACAGGGGTATGAGACCCAGTACTTC | CAWSPGQGYETQYF
NA | TRBJ2-2 | TRBV27 | NA | TGTGCCAGCAGTCTAACCTCAATCTTAGGACACCTGGGGAACGGGGAGCTGTTTTTT | CASSLTSILGHLGNGELFF
NA | TRBJ1-5 | TRBV30 | NA | TGTGCCTGGAGTGAGATAACGGCGGATCAGCCCCAGCATTTT | CAWSEITADQPQHF
NA | TRBJ2-5 | TRBV6-1 | TRBD2 | TGTGCCAGCAGTGGGGAACTAGCGGGCCCCCAAGAGACCCAGTACTTC | CASSGELAGPQETQYF
NA | TRBJ2-5 | TRBV20-1 | TRBD1 | TGCAGTGCTAGTTCCCCCGGGACAGGGTCGGGAGAGACCCAGTACTTC | CSASSPGTGSGETQYF
NA | TRBJ2-1 | TRBV12-5 | TRBD2 | TGTGCTAGTGCTCGTGCGGGGGATCAAGAAGAGCAGTTCTTC | CASARAGDQEEQFF
NA | TRBJ1-1 | TRBV9 | NA | TGTGCCAGCAGCCCAACGGAAGGCGGGAGTGGCACTGAAGCTTTCTTT | CASSPTEGGSGTEAFF
NA | TRBJ1-1 | TRBV23-1 | TRBD1 | TGCGCCAGCAGTCAATCTCGGCAGGGGGCGGGAACTGAAGCTTTCTTT | CASSQSRQGAGTEAFF
NA | TRBJ1-3 | TRBV7-2 | NA | TGTGCCAGCAGCTTAGCGTGGGCCTCTGGAAACACCATATATTTT | CASSLAWASGNTIYF
NA | TRBJ2-3 | TRBV10-3 | TRBD2 | TGTGCCATCAGTATGGGAGGGTACACAGATACGCAGTATTTT | CAISMGGYTDTQYF
NA | TRBJ2-5 | TRBV19 | NA | TGTGCCAGTAGTATTCTGGAGACCCAGTACTTC | CASSILETQYF
NA | TRBJ1-4 | TRBV6-5 | TRBD1 | TGTGCAAGCGAGAGACAGGGGGCAGGGGGAGAAAAACTGTTTTTT | CASERQGAGGEKLFF
NA | TRBJ1-5 | TRBV2 | NA | TGTGCCAGCAGTGAAGCGCTTCAGGGGAATCAGCCCCAGCATTTT | CASSEALQGNQPQHF
NA | TRBJ2-1 | TRBV5-1 | TRBD2 | TGCGCCAGCAGCTTTACTAGCGGGAGCTCCTACAATGAGCAGTTCTTC | CASSFTSGSSYNEQFF
NA | TRBJ1-5 | TRBV6-5 | NA | TGTGCCAGCAGGCGCCACGGCGGGGGTGGACAGCCCCAGCATTTT | CASRRHGGGGQPQHF
NA | TRBJ2-1 | TRBV24-1 | NA | TGTGCCACCAGTGACTCGGATGGAGGCTCCTACAATGAGCAGTTCTTC | CATSDSDGGSYNEQFF
few | TRBJ2-1 | TRBV15 | TRBD2 | TGTGCCACCAGCTTTAGCGGGACCTACAATGAGCAGTTCTTC | CATSFSGTYNEQFF
NA | TRBJ1-3 | TRBV5-3 | NA | TGTGCCAGAAGCTTGACAGGTGGAAACACCATATATTTT | CARSLTGGNTIYF
NA | TRBJ2-1 | TRBV15 | TRBD2 | TGTGCCACCAGCAGGGAGGGACTAGCTGATTACAATGAGCAGTTCTTC | CATSREGLADYNEQFF